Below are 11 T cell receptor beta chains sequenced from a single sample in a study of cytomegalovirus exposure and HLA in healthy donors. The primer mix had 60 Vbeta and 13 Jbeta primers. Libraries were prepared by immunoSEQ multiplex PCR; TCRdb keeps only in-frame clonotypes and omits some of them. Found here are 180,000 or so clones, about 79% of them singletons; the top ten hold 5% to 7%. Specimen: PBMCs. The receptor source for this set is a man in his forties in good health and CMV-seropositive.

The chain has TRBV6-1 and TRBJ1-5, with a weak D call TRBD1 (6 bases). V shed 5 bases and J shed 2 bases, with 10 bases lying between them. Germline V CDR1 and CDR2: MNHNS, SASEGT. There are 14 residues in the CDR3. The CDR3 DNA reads TGTGCCAGCAGTACATCAGGGGGCAATCAGCCCCAGCATTTT. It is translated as CASSTSGGNQPQHF.

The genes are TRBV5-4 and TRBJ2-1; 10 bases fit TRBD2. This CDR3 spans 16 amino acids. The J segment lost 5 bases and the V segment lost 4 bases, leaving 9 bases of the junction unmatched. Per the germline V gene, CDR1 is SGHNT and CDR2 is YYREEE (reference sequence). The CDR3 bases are TGTGCCAGCAGCCCCCCGGGACTAGCGCCCAACAATGAGCAGTTCTTC. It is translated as CASSPPGLAPNNEQFF.

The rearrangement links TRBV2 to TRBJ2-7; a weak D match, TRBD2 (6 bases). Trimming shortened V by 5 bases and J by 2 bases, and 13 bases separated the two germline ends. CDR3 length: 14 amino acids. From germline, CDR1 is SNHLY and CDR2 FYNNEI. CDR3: CASSPRTGAYEQYF. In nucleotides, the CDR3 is TGTGCCAGCAGTCCCAGGACGGGGGCCTACGAGCAGTACTTC.

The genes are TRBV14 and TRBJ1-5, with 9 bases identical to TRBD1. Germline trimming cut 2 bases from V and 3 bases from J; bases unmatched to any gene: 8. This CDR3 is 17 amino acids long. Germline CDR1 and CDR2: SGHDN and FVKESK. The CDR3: CASSQITGTGSNQPQHF. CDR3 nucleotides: TGTGCCAGCAGCCAAATTACCGGGACAGGGTCCAATCAGCCCCAGCATTTT.

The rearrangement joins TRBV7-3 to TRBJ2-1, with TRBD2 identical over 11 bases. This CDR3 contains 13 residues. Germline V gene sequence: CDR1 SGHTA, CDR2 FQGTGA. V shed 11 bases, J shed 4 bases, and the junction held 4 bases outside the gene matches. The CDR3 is CAPTSGRYNEQFF. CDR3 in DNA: TGTGCCCCTACTAGCGGGAGATACAATGAGCAGTTCTTC.

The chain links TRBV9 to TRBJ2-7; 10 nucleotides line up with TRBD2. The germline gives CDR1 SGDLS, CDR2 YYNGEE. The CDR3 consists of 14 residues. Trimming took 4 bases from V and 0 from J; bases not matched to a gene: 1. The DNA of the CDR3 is TGTGCCAGCAGCAGGACTAGCGGCTCCTACGAGCAGTACTTC. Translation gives CASSRTSGSYEQYF.

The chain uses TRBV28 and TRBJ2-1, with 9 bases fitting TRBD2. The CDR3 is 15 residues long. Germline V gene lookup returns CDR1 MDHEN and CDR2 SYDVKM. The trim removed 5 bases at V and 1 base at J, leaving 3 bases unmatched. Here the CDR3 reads CASSQAGGSYNEQFF. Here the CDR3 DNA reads TGTGCCAGCAGTCAAGCGGGAGGATCCTACAATGAGCAGTTCTTC.

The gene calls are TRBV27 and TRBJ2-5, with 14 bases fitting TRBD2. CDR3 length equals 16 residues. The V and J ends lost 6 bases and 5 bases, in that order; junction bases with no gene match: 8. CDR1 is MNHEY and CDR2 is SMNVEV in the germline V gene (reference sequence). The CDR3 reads CASRPGTSGRFETQYF. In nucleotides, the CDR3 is TGTGCCAGCAGACCCGGGACTAGCGGGAGATTTGAGACCCAGTACTTC.

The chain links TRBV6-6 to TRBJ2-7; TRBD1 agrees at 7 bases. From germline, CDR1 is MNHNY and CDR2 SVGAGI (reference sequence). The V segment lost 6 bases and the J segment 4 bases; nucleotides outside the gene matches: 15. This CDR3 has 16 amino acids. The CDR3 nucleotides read TGTGCCAGCAGCGAGCTCGGGACAGTCGCCACGTACGAGCAGTACTTC. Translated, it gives CASSELGTVATYEQYF.

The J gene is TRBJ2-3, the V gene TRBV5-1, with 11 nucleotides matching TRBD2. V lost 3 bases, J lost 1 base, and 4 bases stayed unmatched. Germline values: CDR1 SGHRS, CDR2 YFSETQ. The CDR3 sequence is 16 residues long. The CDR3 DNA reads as TGCGCCAGCAGCTCGTCACTAGCGGGAGGCACAGATACGCAGTATTTT. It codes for CASSSSLAGGTDTQYF.

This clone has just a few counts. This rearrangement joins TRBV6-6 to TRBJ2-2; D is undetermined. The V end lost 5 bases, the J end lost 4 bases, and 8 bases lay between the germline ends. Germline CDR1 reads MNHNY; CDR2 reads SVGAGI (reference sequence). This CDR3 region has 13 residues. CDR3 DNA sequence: TGTGCCAGCAGTCGGGTCCTCACCGGGGAGCTGTTTTTT. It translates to CASSRVLTGELFF.